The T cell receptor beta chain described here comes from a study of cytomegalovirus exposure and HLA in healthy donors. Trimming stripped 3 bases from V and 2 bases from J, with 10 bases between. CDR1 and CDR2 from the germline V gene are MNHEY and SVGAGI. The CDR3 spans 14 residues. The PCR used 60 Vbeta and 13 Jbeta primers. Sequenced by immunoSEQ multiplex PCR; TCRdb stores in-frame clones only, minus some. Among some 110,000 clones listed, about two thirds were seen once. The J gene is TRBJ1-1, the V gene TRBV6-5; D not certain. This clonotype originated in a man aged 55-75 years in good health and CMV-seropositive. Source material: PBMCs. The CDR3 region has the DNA TGTGCCAGCAGTTATGAGGTATCCAACACTGAAGCTTTCTTT. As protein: CASSYEVSNTEAFF.